These T cell receptor beta chains were read from a single sample in a study of CD8 T cells in Susac syndrome. TCRdb re-called the immunoSEQ multiplex PCR reads with MiXCR, one entry per CDR3 protein. Of 95,000 to 150,000 distinct CDR3 sequences in the sample, 94% were seen once. Input material: CD4+ T cells from PBMCs. These receptors all come from a human donor in good health. The CDR3 runs from the conserved cysteine through the conserved F or W. Rows give clone size only sometimes, using once, few, many, or a class for an expanded clone.

>-|TRBV3-1|TRBJ2-5
CASSQDRLSGTLKAETQYF
>-|TRBV5-1|TRBJ2-1
CASSFSAGQPYNEQFF
>-|TRBV3-1|TRBJ1-5
CASSQDTTANQPQHF
>-|TRBV19|TRBJ2-5
CASKDGTFGGTQYF
>-|TRBV7-2|TRBJ2-7
CASSSLGLNEQYF
>once|TRBV6-5|TRBJ1-2
CASSYSWTGRYTF
>-|TRBV29-1|TRBJ2-7
CSVELSESGNEQYF
>once|TRBV5-1|TRBJ2-7
CASSPRDAISEQYF
>-|TRBV7-2|TRBJ2-5
CASSLETGAGLETQYF
>once|TRBV4-2|TRBJ1-4
CASSQVQGANEKLFF
>-|TRBV10-3|TRBJ2-7
CAIRRQGSYEQYF
>-|TRBV19|TRBJ2-1
CASSITLAGAPISYNEQFF
>-|TRBV3-1|TRBJ1-3
CASSHHRGDSYSGNTIYF
>-|TRBV12-3/TRBV12-4|TRBJ2-7
CASSSTGAYEQYF
>-|TRBV6-2/TRBV6-3|TRBJ2-7
CASSYSIRADYEQYF
>once|TRBV7-2|TRBJ2-3
CASSFTWSGTTDTQYF
>once|TRBV24-1|TRBJ2-5
CATSVRQGNGETQYF
>-|TRBV7-2|TRBJ2-5
CASSLVPSGSGETQYF
>-|TRBV5-4|TRBJ2-5
CASKTSSQETQYF
>-|TRBV6-5|TRBJ2-7
CASRHSYEQYF
>-|TRBV29-1|TRBJ1-2
CSDGDFDYGYTF
>once|TRBV19|TRBJ1-1
CASSIEGSVGGTEAFF
>-|TRBV19|TRBJ2-1
CASSRGTRRIRSSYNEQFF
>-|TRBV4-2|TRBJ2-3
CASSQDGLSTDTQYF
>-|TRBV7-9|TRBJ2-5
CASSPPSGYQETQYF
>once|TRBV3-1|TRBJ2-7
CASSQGTSGSYEQYF
>-|TRBV12-3/TRBV12-4|TRBJ1-1
CASSYNLGLTNTEAFF
>-|TRBV4-2|TRBJ2-1
CASSQVSGRAGGYYNEQFF
>-|TRBV19|TRBJ2-6
CASSFQTGDSGANVLTF
>-|TRBV28|TRBJ1-1
CASSLDLGDLEAFF
>-|TRBV12-3/TRBV12-4|TRBJ2-7
CASSFRQGVGYEQYF
>-|TRBV18|TRBJ1-1
CASSPRRTNTEAFF
>-|TRBV3-1|TRBJ2-1
CASSQETGVEQFF
>-|TRBV6-1|TRBJ2-1
CASSEVPFGGSSYNEQFF
>-|TRBV7-2|TRBJ2-1
CASSFYGLADNEQFF
>-|TRBV9|TRBJ2-1
CASSVPSGSGVDYNEQFF
>-|TRBV7-8|TRBJ2-1
CASSRSGASSYNEQFF
>-|TRBV14|TRBJ2-1
CASSLLPGLGDNEQFF
>-|TRBV12-3/TRBV12-4|TRBJ2-2
CASTPLAGANTGELFF